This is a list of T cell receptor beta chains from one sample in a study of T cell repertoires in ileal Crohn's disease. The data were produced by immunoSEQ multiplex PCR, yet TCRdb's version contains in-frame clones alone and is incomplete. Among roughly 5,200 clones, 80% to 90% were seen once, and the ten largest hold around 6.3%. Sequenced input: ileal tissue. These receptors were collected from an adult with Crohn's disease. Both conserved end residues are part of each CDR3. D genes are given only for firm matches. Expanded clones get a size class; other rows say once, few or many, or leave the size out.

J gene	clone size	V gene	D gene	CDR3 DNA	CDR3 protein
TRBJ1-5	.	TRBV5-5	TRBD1	TGTGCCAGCAGTTCCGGGACAGGGTCCTATCAGCCCCAGCATTTT	CASSSGTGSYQPQHF
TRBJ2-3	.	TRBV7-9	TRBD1	TGTGCCAGCAGCGAGAGGACAGGGAAGGATACGCAGTATTTT	CASSERTGKDTQYF
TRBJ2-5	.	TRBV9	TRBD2	TGTGCCAGCAGCGAAGGGAGCGGGAGGGGAGAGACCCAGTACTTC	CASSEGSGRGETQYF
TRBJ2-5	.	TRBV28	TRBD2	TGTGCCAGCAGTGGACTTCCGGGAGGTTACGAGACCCAGTACTTC	CASSGLPGGYETQYF
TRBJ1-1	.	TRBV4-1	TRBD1	TGCGCCAGCAGCCCTGCTGCCGGGACAGGGGGCGGGAACACTGAAGCTTTCTTT	CASSPAAGTGGGNTEAFF
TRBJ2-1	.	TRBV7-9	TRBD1	TGTGCCAGCAGCTTAGATTCGGGACAGGCCTACAATGAGCAGTTCTTC	CASSLDSGQAYNEQFF
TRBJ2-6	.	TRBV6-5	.	TGTGCCAGCAGTCCACTATCTGGGGCCAACGTCCTGACTTTC	CASSPLSGANVLTF
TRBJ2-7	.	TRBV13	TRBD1	TGTGCCAGCAGCTTACAGGGGGCCAGCGAGCAGTACTTC	CASSLQGASEQYF
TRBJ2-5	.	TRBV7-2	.	TGTGCCAGCAGCTTAGTCCAGATAAGCCAAGAGACCCAGTACTTC	CASSLVQISQETQYF
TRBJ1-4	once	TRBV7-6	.	TGTGCCAGCAGCTCCCTTTTGGGGCCTGGGAATGAAAAACTGTTTTTT	CASSSLLGPGNEKLFF
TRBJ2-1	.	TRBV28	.	TGTGCCAGCAGTCCTCGTGGGGCGACTTGGGGAAATGAGCAGTTCTTC	CASSPRGATWGNEQFF
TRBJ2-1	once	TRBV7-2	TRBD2	TGTGCCAGCAGACCGGGGGGGCCTGACTACAATGAGCAGTTCTTC	CASRPGGPDYNEQFF
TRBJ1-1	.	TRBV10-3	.	TGTGCCATCAGTGAGCGGACAGCTAACACTGAAGCTTTCTTT	CAISERTANTEAFF
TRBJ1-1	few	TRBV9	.	TGTGCCAGCAGCGAGGGGAACGCGGACACTGAAGCTTTCTTT	CASSEGNADTEAFF
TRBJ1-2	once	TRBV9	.	TGTGCCAGCAGCGCGTTGACAGTCAACTATGGCTACACCTTC	CASSALTVNYGYTF
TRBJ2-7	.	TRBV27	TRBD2	TGTGCCAGCAGCAGGACTAGCAGGGCCTACGAGCAGTACTTC	CASSRTSRAYEQYF
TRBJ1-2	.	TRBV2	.	TGTGCCAGCACCGATCGTGGGACCTACCGGAGGGTACGTGGCTACACCTTC	CASTDRGTYRRVRGYTF
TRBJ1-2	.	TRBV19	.	TGTGCCAGTATTGACAACCCGCGTAGGAACTATGGCTACACCTTC	CASIDNPRRNYGYTF
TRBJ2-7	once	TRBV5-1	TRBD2	TGCGCCAGCAGCCAAACCCCGTGGATAGCGGGAGCCCCCTACGAGCAGTACTTC	CASSQTPWIAGAPYEQYF
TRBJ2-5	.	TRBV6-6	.	TGTGCCAGCAGTCCTTCTGACTCGCTTATGGAGACCCAGTACTTC	CASSPSDSLMETQYF
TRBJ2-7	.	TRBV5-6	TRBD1	TGTGCCAGCAGCTTGCGAGACAGGGTCTCCTACGAGCAGTACTTC	CASSLRDRVSYEQYF
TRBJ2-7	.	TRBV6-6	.	TGTGCCAGCAGTTACGGCCCGGGTCGATCTTCCTACGAGCAGTACTTC	CASSYGPGRSSYEQYF
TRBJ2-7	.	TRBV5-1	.	TGCGCCAGCAGCTTGGTGTCAGCCTACGAGCAGTACTTC	CASSLVSAYEQYF
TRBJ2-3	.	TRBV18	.	TGTGCCAGCTTTCCCGCAGGGCCCACAGATACGCAGTATTTT	CASFPAGPTDTQYF
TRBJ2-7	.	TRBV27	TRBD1	TGTGCCAGCGCCACAGGGGCTAGGATCGAGCAGTACTTC	CASATGARIEQYF
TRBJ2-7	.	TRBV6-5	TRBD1	TGTGCCAGCAGCTTCTCAGGGGGCCAAGAAAGGGAGCAGTACTTC	CASSFSGGQEREQYF
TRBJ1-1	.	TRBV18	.	TGTGCCAGCTCACCAACGGTGAGCACTGAAGCTTTCTTT	CASSPTVSTEAFF
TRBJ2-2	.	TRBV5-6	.	TGTGCCAGCAGCAAGACACACCGGCGGGGAGCTGTTTTT	CASSKTHRRGAVF
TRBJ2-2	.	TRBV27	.	TGTGCCAGCAGTTTCACGAACACCGGGGAGCTGTTTTTT	CASSFTNTGELFF
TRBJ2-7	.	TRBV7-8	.	TGTGCCACGTTTAGCGGGACAGCCCCCTACGAGCAGTACTTC	CATFSGTAPYEQYF
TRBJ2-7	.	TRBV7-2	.	TGTGCCAGCAGCCCGGACTTCCTCTTCAACTACGAGCAGTACTTC	CASSPDFLFNYEQYF
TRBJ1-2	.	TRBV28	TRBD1	TGTGCCAGCAGTTTATGGGACAGGGGGCATGGGAACTATGGCTACACCTTC	CASSLWDRGHGNYGYTF
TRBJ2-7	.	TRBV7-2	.	TGTGCCAGCAGCCCGCAGACAGGACCCTACGAGCAGTACTTC	CASSPQTGPYEQYF
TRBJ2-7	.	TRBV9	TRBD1	TGTGCCAGCAGCGCGACAGGGGCCCCCTACGAGCAGTACTTC	CASSATGAPYEQYF
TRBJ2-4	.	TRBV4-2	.	TGTGCCAGCAGCCAAGAGGTGGGAGTGGCGTTGGACATTCAGTACTTC	CASSQEVGVALDIQYF
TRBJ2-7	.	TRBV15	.	TGTGCCACCAGTCTCGACCTGGCAGGTTCCTACGAGCAGTACTTC	CATSLDLAGSYEQYF
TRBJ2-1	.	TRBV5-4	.	TGTGCCAGCAGCTTGGTCAGCAATGAGCAGTTCTTC	CASSLVSNEQFF
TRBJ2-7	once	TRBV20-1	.	TGCAGTGTTACCGGGGTCTACGAGCAGTACTTC	CSVTGVYEQYF
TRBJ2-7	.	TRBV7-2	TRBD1	TGTGCCAGCAGCCTGCGACCAGGGGGCTACAGCTCCTACGAGCAGTACTTC	CASSLRPGGYSSYEQYF
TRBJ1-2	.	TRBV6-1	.	TGTGCCAGCAGTGAAGGAGGGGGAAACTATGGCTACACCTTC	CASSEGGGNYGYTF
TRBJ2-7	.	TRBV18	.	TGTGCCAGCTCACCGACAGTCAGCTACGAGCAGTACTTC	CASSPTVSYEQYF
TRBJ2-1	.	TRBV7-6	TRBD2	TGTGCCAGCAGCTTGCTAGCGGGGGGCGGCAATGAGCAGTTCTTC	CASSLLAGGGNEQFF
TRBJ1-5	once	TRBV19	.	TGTGCCAGTAGTATATACTCTTCCAGGAGCAATCAGCCCCAGCATTTT	CASSIYSSRSNQPQHF
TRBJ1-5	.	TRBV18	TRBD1	TGTGCCAGCTCACTATCGGGACAGGGCCAGCCCCAGCATTTT	CASSLSGQGQPQHF
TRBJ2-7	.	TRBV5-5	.	TGTGCCAGCAGCTTGGGCGGGGTAGCATACGAGCAGTACTTC	CASSLGGVAYEQYF
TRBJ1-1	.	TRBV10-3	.	TGTGCCATCAGTGAGTCGCAGGATATGAACACTGAAGCTTTCTTT	CAISESQDMNTEAFF
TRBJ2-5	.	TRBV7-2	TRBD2	TGTGCCAGCAGTGTGGGCGGGGGGGCCAGTGAGGGGAAGACCCAGTACTTC	CASSVGGGASEGKTQYF
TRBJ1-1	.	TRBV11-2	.	TGTGCCAGCAGCTTAGTATCAGGATCGGCTGAAGCTTTCTTT	CASSLVSGSAEAFF
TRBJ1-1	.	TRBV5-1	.	TGCGCCAGCAGCCCGGAGGTTATGAACACTGAAGCTTTCTTT	CASSPEVMNTEAFF
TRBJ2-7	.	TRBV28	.	TGTGCCAGCCGACCTTTCCGACAGGACGAGCAGTACTTC	CASRPFRQDEQYF
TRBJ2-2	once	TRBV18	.	TGTGCCAGCTCGGAACGGGAGCCCGGGGAGCTGTTTTTT	CASSEREPGELFF
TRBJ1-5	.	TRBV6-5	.	TGTGCCAGCAAACCCGACAGGTACAATCAGCCCCAGCATTTT	CASKPDRYNQPQHF
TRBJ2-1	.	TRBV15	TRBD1	TGTGCCACCAGCCAAACAGGGGTCCCCAGCTCCTACAATGAGCAGTTCTTC	CATSQTGVPSSYNEQFF
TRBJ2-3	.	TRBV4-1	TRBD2	TGCGCCAGCAGCCGTCAGACTAGCGGGGTAACAGATACGCAGTATTTT	CASSRQTSGVTDTQYF
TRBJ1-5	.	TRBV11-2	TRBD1	TGTGCCAGCAGCTCATCCTCGTCCGGGACAGGGGGCCGGCAGCCCCAGCATTTT	CASSSSSSGTGGRQPQHF